A selection of T cell receptor beta chains follows, all from one sample in a study of T cell responses to AZD1222 COVID-19 vaccine. Profiling relied on immunoSEQ multiplex PCR, and the TCRdb table lists in-frame clones only, not all of them. The sample records around 180,000 clones, around nine tenths being singletons. Material: peripheral blood, obtained on day 0 of AZD1222 vaccination. Source of these receptors: an adult in good health. Both conserved end residues are part of each CDR3. D genes are given only for firm matches. For some rows the clone size is stated as once, few or many, or as a class when expanded; others skip it.

>TRBD1|TRBJ1-1|TRBV5-1|.
TGCGCCAGCAGTAAGAAGACAGGGACCAATGAAGCTTTCTTT
CASSKKTGTNEAFF
>.|TRBJ2-2|TRBV11-1|few
TGTGCCAGCAGCTCTCACAGGGCCCCCGGGGAGCTGTTTTTT
CASSSHRAPGELFF
>TRBD2|TRBJ2-1|TRBV30|.
TGTGCCTGGAGGGGACTAGCGGGGTCCTACAATGAGCAGTTCTTC
CAWRGLAGSYNEQFF
>.|TRBJ1-2|TRBV28|.
TGTGCCAGCAGTTTGTCGAATGGCTACACCTTC
CASSLSNGYTF
>.|TRBJ2-6|TRBV7-2|.
TGTGCCAGCAGCTTCGTCGCGACGCCTAACTCTGGGGCCAACGTCCTGACTTTC
CASSFVATPNSGANVLTF
>TRBD1|TRBJ2-7|TRBV3-1/TRBV3-2|.
TGTGCCAGCAGCCAAGATTACAGGGGCGCCTTTCAATTC
CASSQDYRGAFQF
>TRBD1|TRBJ2-2|TRBV28|.
TGTGCCAGCAGACCCGGGACAGGGGGCAAGATCGGGGAGCTGTTTTTT
CASRPGTGGKIGELFF
>.|TRBJ1-1|TRBV5-1|.
TGCGCCAGCAGCTTGTCAACGGGATTGAACACTGAAGCTTTCTTT
CASSLSTGLNTEAFF
>TRBD1|TRBJ2-7|TRBV6-2/TRBV6-3|.
TGTGCCAGCAGTACCCTCAGGGGACAGGGGTCCGACGAGCAGTACTTC
CASSTLRGQGSDEQYF
>TRBD1|TRBJ2-2|TRBV10-3|.
TGTGCCACCCGGGACAGCCTCACCGGGGAGCTGTTTTTT
CATRDSLTGELFF